This TCR beta chain was recorded in a study of T cell responses to AZD1222 COVID-19 vaccine (TCRdb year 2021). Looking at the study overall: TCR sequencing was performed for 230 to 250 trial participants, of whom approximately 200 were given two doses of AZD1222 and about 25 were given two doses of MenACWY control vaccine. Trial participants were enrolled by age into subgroups of 18-55, 56-69 and 70-plus years, and around 150, 29 and 61 TCR-sequenced participants, respectively, were included in these subgroups. General findings and caveats noted by the study authors: Conclusions about previously exposed vaccinees are limited, since just 5 or 6 AZD1222 recipients were seropositive for SARS-CoV-2 at baseline. In the small 56-69-year group, the increase in depth fell short of significance, most likely because of low power. The whole spike protein was spanned by vaccine-associated CD4 TCRs, and dominant responses were seen in regions 160-218 and 743-854. Participants were mostly white British, with more females than males. The authors suggested clonal diversity may have been underestimated. Because no samples from the day 14 peak response were available, repertoires could be characterized only after the peak T cell response. After two AZD1222 doses, spike-specific TCR breadth and depth were significantly higher than at day 0 and than in MenACWY recipients. Epitopes outside the regions mutated in the B.1.351 and B.1.1.7 variants were reportedly recognized by nearly half of the unique spike-specific TCRs.

This clone was seen a single time. Its antigen is not yet known. Base qualities are not at hand, and no much larger clone is one base apart. The time point label corresponds to: about 28 days (+/-7) after the second vaccine dose. Because spike-specific TCR depth and breadth did not differ between the two schedules, AZD1222 recipients who got a second dose at roughly 4 weeks were pooled with those who got a second dose at roughly 12 weeks. The vaccinee samples were drawn from two UK trials, COV001 and COV002, one of which was a single-blind randomized controlled phase 2/3 trial testing AZD1222 (ChAdOx1 nCoV-19) in healthy adults. Trial participant PBMC samples were collected at day 0 and day 28 after the second dose for TCRbeta chain sequencing. The CDR3 regions of human TCRbeta chains were analyzed by immunosequencing. As for the original processing: Repertoire TCRs were matched against a reference library of SARS-CoV-2-specific TCRs generated with the MIRA antigen-specificity platform. Breadth was defined as the fraction of unique TCRs that were SARS-CoV-2-associated, and depth was defined as the fraction of total T cells that were SARS-CoV-2-associated. Each spike-specific TCR was assigned to its reactive spike region and to a CD4 or CD8 class using the MIRA data. Log10-transformed breadth and depth values were compared by one-way ANOVA with Sidak's multiple comparisons tests. TCRdb provides this immuneACCESS table in a form limited to in-frame rearrangements. Some clones are lacking; in checked studies, under half of them reflect an unresolved V gene, and why the rest are absent is not known. V, J and clone size are those of that table, while D and trimming were read from the DNA. The sample table shows over 100,000 clones, and approximately 91% are seen once. The top ten constitute 0.9% to 1.2% of the sample.

The CDR3 covers 10 residues, taking in both the cysteine and the phenylalanine. Of the read, only the CDR3 DNA is kept; its 30 bases are in frame from base 1. CDR1 and CDR2, per the germline V gene, are SQVTM and ANQGSEA. At the junction V is shortened by 7 bases and J by 7 bases, with 10 bases in between. The rearranged chain carries TRBV29-1 and TRBJ1-1, with the D gene not clear enough to name. This sample comprised peripheral blood, obtained 28 days after the second AZD1222 dose. The receptor was isolated from an adult who received the AZD1222 COVID-19 vaccine. In nucleotide form, the sequence is TGCAGCGGATTTGGGCGTGAAGCTTTCTTT. Its translation reads: CSGFGREAFF.